This T cell receptor (beta chain) was sequenced for a study of vaccination effects on CD4 cells after COVID-19. The V end was cut by 3 bases, the J end by 8 bases, with 10 bases between. Germline assignment: CDR1 MDHEN and CDR2 SYDVKM. CDR3 length: 12 amino acids. Clones were sequenced by immunoSEQ multiplex PCR, and TCRdb holds only the in-frame ones, with some missing. The sample shows about 66,000 clones, 76% of them seen only once. Peptide-pool stimulation followed by sequencing identified expanded antigen-specific CD4+ clonotypes in the ViraFEST assay. Around day 10 of culture, CD4+ T cells were separated out. Participants completed two doses of the BNT162b2 or mRNA-1273 vaccine. Wells of around 2 million PBMC each were grown with approximately 10 IU/ml IL-2 and about 10 ug/ml peptides. This clone was counted only a few times. The target antigen is unknown.

This specimen consisted of CD4+ T cells from PBMCs cultured with HCoV-OC43 spike peptides, obtained after COVID-19 vaccination. The subset here: HCoV-OC43 spike overlapping peptide pool stimulation. The source of this sequence is a human donor who received a COVID-19 vaccine. V and J are TRBV28 and TRBJ1-2, with D perhaps matching TRBD1 (5 bases). CDR3 DNA: TGTGCCAGCAGTTTGTGGGGCAGGGGCTACACCTTC. Translating gives CASSLWGRGYTF.